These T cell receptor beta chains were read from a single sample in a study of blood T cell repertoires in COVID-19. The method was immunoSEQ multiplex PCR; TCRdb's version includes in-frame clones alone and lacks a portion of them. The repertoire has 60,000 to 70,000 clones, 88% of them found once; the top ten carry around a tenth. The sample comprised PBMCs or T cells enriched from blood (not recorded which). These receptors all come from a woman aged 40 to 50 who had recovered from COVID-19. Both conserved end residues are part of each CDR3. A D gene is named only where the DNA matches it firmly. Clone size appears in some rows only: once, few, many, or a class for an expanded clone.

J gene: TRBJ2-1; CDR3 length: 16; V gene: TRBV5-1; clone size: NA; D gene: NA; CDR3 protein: CASSSGLGQGNNEQFF; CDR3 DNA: TGCGCCAGCAGCTCCGGCCTAGGGCAGGGGAACAATGAGCAGTTCTTC
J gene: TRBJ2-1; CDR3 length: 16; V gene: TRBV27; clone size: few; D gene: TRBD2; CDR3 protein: CASSPEVGTSLLQQFF; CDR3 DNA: TGTGCCAGCAGTCCCGAGGTCGGGACTAGTCTCCTCCAGCAGTTCTTC
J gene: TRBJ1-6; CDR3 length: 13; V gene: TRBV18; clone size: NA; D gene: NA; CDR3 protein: CASSPGEGSPLHF; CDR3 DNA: TGTGCCAGCTCGCCGGGGGAGGGTTCACCCCTCCACTTT
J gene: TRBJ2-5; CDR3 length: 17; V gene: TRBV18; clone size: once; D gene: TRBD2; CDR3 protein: CASSPNLASGGQETQYF; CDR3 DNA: TGTGCCAGCTCACCCAACCTCGCTAGCGGGGGACAGGAGACCCAGTACTTC
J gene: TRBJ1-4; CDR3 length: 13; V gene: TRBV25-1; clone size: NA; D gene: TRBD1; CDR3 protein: CASRGQGVEKLFF; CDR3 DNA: TGTGCCAGCAGGGGACAGGGGGTAGAAAAACTGTTTTTT
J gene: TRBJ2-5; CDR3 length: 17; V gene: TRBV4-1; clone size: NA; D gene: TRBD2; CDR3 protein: CASSQDPSGGLWETQYF; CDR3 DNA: TGCGCCAGCAGCCAAGATCCTAGCGGGGGCCTCTGGGAGACCCAGTACTTC
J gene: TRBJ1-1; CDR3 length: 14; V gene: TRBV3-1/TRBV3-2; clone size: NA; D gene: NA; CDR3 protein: CASSQVGGVTEAFF; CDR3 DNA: TGTGCCAGCAGCCAAGTGGGGGGAGTCACTGAAGCTTTCTTT
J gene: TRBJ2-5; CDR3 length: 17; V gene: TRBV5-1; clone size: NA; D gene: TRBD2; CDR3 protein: CASSFRLAGGPQQTQYF; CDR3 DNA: TGCGCCAGCAGCTTCCGACTAGCGGGGGGGCCTCAGCAGACCCAGTACTTC
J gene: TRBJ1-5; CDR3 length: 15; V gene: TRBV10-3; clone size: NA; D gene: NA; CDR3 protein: CAISESKGANQPQHF; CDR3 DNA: TGTGCCATCAGTGAGTCAAAAGGGGCCAATCAGCCCCAGCATTTT
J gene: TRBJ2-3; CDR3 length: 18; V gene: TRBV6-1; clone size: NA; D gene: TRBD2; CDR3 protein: CASSGPGLAGGPTDTQYF; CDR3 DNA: TGTGCCAGCAGTGGGCCGGGACTAGCGGGGGGGCCCACAGATACGCAGTATTTT
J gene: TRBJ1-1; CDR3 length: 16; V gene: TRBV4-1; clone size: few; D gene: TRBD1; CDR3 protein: CASSQDPGGVNTEAFF; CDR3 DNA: TGCGCCAGCAGCCAAGACCCAGGGGGTGTGAACACTGAAGCTTTCTTT
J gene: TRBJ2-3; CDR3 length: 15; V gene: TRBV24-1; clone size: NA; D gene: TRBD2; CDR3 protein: CATSERAGDTDTQYF; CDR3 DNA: TGTGCCACCAGTGAGCGAGCGGGGGACACAGATACGCAGTATTTT
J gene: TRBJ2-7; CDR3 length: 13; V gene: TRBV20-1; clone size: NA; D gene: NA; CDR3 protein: CSASSDAAYEQYF; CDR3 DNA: TGCAGTGCTAGTTCAGATGCCGCCTACGAGCAGTACTTC
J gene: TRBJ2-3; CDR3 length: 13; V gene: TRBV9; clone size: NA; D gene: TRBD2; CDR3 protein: CASSVGTRDTQYF; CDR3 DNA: TGTGCCAGCAGCGTGGGGACTAGAGATACGCAGTATTTT
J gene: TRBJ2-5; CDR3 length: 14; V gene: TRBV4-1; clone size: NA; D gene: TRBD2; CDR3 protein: CASSQVAGVGGKYF; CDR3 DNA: TGCGCCAGCAGCCAAGTAGCGGGGGTCGGGGGGAAGTACTTC
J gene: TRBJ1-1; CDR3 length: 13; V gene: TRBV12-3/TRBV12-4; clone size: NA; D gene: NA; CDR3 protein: CASSLGEGTEAFF; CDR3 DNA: TGTGCCAGCAGTTTAGGGGAGGGCACTGAAGCTTTCTTT
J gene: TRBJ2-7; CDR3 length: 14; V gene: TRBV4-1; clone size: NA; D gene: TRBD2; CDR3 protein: CASSQAGGSYEQYF; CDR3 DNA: TGCGCCAGCAGCCAAGCGGGGGGGTCCTACGAGCAGTACTTC
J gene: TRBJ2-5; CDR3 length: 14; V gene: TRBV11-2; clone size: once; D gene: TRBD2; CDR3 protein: CASSTSGNQETQYF; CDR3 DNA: TGTGCCAGCAGTACTAGCGGCAACCAAGAGACCCAGTACTTC
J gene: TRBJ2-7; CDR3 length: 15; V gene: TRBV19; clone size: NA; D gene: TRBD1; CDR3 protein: CASSIAGRTGYEQYF; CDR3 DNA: TGTGCCAGTAGTATAGCCGGTCGGACAGGCTACGAGCAGTACTTC
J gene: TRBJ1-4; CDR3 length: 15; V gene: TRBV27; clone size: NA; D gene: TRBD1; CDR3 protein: CASSPQTGGVEKLFF; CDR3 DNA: TGTGCCAGCAGCCCACAGACAGGGGGCGTCGAAAAACTGTTTTTT
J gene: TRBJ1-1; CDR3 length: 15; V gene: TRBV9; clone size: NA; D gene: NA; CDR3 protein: CASSPRGGSNTEAFF; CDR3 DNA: TGTGCCAGCAGCCCACGGGGGGGCAGCAACACTGAAGCTTTCTTT
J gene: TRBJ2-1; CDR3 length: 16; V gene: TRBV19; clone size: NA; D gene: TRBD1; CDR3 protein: CASSSLGTGSYNEQFF; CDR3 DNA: TGTGCCAGTAGTTCCCTAGGGACAGGGTCCTACAATGAGCAGTTCTTC
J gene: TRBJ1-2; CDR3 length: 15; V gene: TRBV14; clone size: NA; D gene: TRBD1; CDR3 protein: CASSLPGQGMYGYTF; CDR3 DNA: TGTGCCAGCAGCTTACCGGGACAGGGAATGTATGGCTACACCTTC
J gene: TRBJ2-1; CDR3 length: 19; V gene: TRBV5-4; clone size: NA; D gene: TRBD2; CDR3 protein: CASIPPAGLAGGPGNEQFF; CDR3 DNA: TGTGCCAGCATCCCTCCGGCGGGGCTAGCGGGGGGGCCGGGGAATGAGCAGTTCTTC
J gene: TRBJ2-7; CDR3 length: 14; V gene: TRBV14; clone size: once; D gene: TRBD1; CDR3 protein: CASSRRQGIHEQYF; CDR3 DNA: TGTGCCAGCAGCCGAAGACAGGGTATCCACGAGCAGTACTTC
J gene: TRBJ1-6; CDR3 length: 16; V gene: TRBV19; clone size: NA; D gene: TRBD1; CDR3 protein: CASSIGDRGRNSPLHF; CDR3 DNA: TGTGCCAGTAGTATAGGGGACAGGGGGCGGAATTCACCCCTCCACTTT
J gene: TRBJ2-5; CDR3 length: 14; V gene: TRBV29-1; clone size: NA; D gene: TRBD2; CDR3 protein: CSVERRGTVETQYF; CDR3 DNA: TGCAGCGTTGAAAGGCGGGGGACGGTAGAGACCCAGTACTTC
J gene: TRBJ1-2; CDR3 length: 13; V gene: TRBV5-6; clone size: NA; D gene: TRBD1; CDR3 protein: CASSFTGALANTF; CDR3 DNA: TGTGCCAGCAGCTTTACAGGGGCCCTAGCCAACACCTTC
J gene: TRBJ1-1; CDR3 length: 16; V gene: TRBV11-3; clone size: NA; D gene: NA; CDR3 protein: CASSLWVGWRGTEAFF; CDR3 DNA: TGTGCCAGCAGCTTATGGGTAGGGTGGCGGGGCACTGAAGCTTTCTTT
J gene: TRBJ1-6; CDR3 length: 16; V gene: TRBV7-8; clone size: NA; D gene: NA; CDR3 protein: CASSFGGIWDNSPLHF; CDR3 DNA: TGTGCCAGCAGCTTCGGGGGGATATGGGATAATTCACCCCTCCACTTT
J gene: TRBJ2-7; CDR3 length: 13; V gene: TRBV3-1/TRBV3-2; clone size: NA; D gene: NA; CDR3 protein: CASSQAFQTEQYF; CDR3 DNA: TGTGCCAGCAGCCAAGCGTTCCAGACTGAGCAGTACTTC
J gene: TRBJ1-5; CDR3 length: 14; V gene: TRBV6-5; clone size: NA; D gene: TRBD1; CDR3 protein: CASSTGQGGQPQHF; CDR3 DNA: TGTGCCAGCAGTACCGGACAGGGTGGTCAGCCCCAGCATTTT
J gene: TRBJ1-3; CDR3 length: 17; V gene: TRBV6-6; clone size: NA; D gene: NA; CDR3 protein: CASSQRPQGLGGNTIYF; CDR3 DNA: TGTGCCAGCAGTCAGAGACCTCAGGGGTTGGGTGGAAACACCATATATTTT
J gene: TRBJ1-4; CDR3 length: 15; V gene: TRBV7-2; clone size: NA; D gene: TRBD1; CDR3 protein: CASSLVGTGHEKLFF; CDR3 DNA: TGTGCCAGCAGCTTAGTGGGGACAGGACATGAAAAACTGTTTTTT
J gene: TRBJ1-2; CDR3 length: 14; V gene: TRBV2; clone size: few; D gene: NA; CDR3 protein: CASSGRTAQGGYTF; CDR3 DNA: TGTGCCAGCAGTGGCCGGACAGCCCAAGGTGGCTACACCTTC
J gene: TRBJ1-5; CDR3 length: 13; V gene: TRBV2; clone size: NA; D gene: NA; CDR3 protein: CASRRDFNQPQHF; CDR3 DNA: TGTGCCAGCAGGAGAGACTTTAATCAGCCCCAGCATTTT
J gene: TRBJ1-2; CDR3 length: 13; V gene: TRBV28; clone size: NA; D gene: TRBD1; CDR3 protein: CATLDRGDYGYTF; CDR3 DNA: TGTGCCACCTTGGACAGGGGGGACTATGGCTACACCTTC
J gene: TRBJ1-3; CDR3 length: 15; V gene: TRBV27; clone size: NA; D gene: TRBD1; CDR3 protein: CASSLSDRASDTIYF; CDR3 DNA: TGTGCCAGCAGTTTATCGGACAGGGCATCGGACACCATATATTTT
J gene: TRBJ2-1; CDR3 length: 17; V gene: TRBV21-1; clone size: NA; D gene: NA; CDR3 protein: CASSKASDSSSYNEQFF; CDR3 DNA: TGTGCCAGCAGCAAAGCCTCCGACTCAAGCTCCTACAATGAGCAGTTCTTC
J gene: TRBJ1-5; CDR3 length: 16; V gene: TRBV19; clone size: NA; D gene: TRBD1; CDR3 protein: CASSMGTGVSNQPQHF; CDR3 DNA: TGTGCCAGTAGTATGGGGACAGGGGTTAGCAATCAGCCCCAGCATTTT
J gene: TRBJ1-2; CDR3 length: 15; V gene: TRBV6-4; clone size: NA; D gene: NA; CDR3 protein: CASRRVPDSNYGYTF; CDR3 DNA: TGTGCCAGCAGACGGGTTCCCGACAGTAACTATGGCTACACCTTC
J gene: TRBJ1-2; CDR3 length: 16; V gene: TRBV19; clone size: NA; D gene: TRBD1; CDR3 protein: CARPNIDRGRRWGYTF; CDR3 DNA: TGTGCCAGACCCAACATTGACAGGGGGCGGAGATGGGGCTACACCTTC